The 12 T cell receptor beta chains reported below all come from one sample, sequenced in a study of T cell responses to AZD1222 COVID-19 vaccine. The assay was immunoSEQ multiplex PCR, and TCRdb's table has in-frame clones only and misses some. Among around 160,000 clones listed, about 93% were seen once. Material: peripheral blood, obtained on day 0 of AZD1222 vaccination. The receptors were sampled from an adult in good health.

This sequence joins TRBV10-3 and TRBJ1-1, with D unresolved. The CDR3 contains 14 residues. Germline values: CDR1 ENHRY, CDR2 SYGVKD. V lost 6 bases, J lost 0 bases, and 11 bases lay in between. The CDR3: CAIREERMNTEAFF. CDR3 nucleotides: TGTGCCATCAGGGAGGAGCGTATGAACACTGAAGCTTTCTTT.

The chain uses TRBV7-3 and TRBJ2-3; D is unclear. Trimming left V 5 bases short and J 2 bases short, with 8 bases between. The CDR3 totals 13 residues. CDR1 is SGHTA and CDR2 is FQGTGA in the germline V gene. The CDR3 DNA follows: TGTGCCAGCAGCAGTATGCCCACAGATACGCAGTATTTT. Its protein is CASSSMPTDTQYF.

The chain combines TRBV6-6 with TRBJ1-5; possibly TRBD1 for D (5 bases). Germline assignment: CDR1 MNHNY and CDR2 SVGAGI (reference sequence). The CDR3 has 14 amino acids. Between the trimmed V and J ends, which lost 6 bases and 9 bases, there was a span of 18 bases. The DNA of the CDR3 is TGTGCCAGCAGCCAGGGAGGGGAGGCTTCGCCCCAGCATTTT. Its translation: CASSQGGEASPQHF.

The V gene is TRBV5-4, the J gene TRBJ2-5, with D perhaps matching TRBD1 (5 bases). The CDR3 runs to 13 residues. V was cut by 0 bases and J by 3 bases, with 6 bases left in between. Germline V lookup: CDR1 SGHNT, CDR2 YYREEE (reference sequence). The CDR3 nucleotides read TGTGCCAGCAGCTTGGACAGGAAAGAGACCCAGTACTTC. Translated: CASSLDRKETQYF.

V and J are TRBV29-1 and TRBJ2-1; D remains unclear. Trimming stripped 2 bases from V and 0 bases from J, with 8 bases between. CDR3 length: 14 amino acids. Per the germline V gene, CDR1 is SQVTM and CDR2 is ANQGSEA. This CDR3 is CSVEKSSSYNEQFF. The CDR3 nucleotides read TGCAGCGTTGAAAAGTCCTCCTCCTACAATGAGCAGTTCTTC.

This chain links TRBV7-6 with TRBJ1-2; 9 nucleotides line up with TRBD1. V trimming: 3 bases; J trimming: 8 bases; junction bases outside the gene matches: 7. This CDR3 contains 14 residues. Germline loops: CDR1 SGHVS, CDR2 FNYEAQ. The CDR3 DNA is TGTGCCAGCAGCTTCACAGGGGGCCCGTCCGGCTACACCTTC. Translating gives CASSFTGGPSGYTF. The full variable domain, with the rest looked up from reference TRBV7-6 and TRBJ1-2, is GAGVSQSPRYKVTKRGQDVALRCDPISGHVSLYWYRQALGQGPEFLTYFNYEAQQDKSGLPNDRFSAERPEGSISTLTIQRTEQRDSAMYRCASSFTGGPSGYTFGSGTRLTVV.

The chain employs TRBV27 and TRBJ2-2, with D tentatively TRBD2 (5 bases). From germline, CDR1 is MNHEY and CDR2 SMNVEV (reference sequence). The CDR3 length is 16 residues. Trimming stripped 5 bases from V and 7 bases from J, with 20 bases between. Here the CDR3 DNA reads TGTGCCAGCAGTCTAGGGCCGGGAAGGATCAACGGGGAGCTGTTTTTT. Translation gives CASSLGPGRINGELFF.

The chain links TRBV5-8 to TRBJ1-3; D is uncertain. This CDR3 has 15 amino acids. Germline-derived CDR1 and CDR2 are SGHTS and YDEGEE. The V end was cut by 2 bases, the J end by 0 bases, with 9 bases between. CDR3 in DNA: TGTGCCAGCAGCTTTGGGAGATACTCTGGAAACACCATATATTTT. As protein: CASSFGRYSGNTIYF.

The rearrangement joins TRBV11-3 to TRBJ1-1; 12 bases map to TRBD1. This CDR3 has 15 residues. Looked up from germline, CDR1 is SGHNT and CDR2 is YENEEA. The trim removed 5 bases at V and 4 bases at J, leaving 5 bases unmatched. In nucleotides, the CDR3 is TGTGCCAGCAGCCCGGGACAGGGGGCGAGCACTGAAGCTTTCTTT. It specifies CASSPGQGASTEAFF. Using reference TRBV11-3 and TRBJ1-1 for the parts outside the CDR3, the full variable domain is EAGVVQSPRYKIIEKKQPVAFWCNPISGHNTLYWYLQNLGQGPELLIRYENEEAVDDSQLPKDRFSAERLKGVDSTLKIQPAELGDSAVYLCASSPGQGASTEAFFGQGTRLTVV.

This chain connects TRBV11-3 to TRBJ2-1; tentatively, D is TRBD1 or TRBD2 (5 bases each). Germline CDR1 SGHNT, CDR2 YENEEA. V lost 0 bases, J lost 0 bases, and 18 bases lay in between. The CDR3 consists of 19 residues. The CDR3 coding sequence is TGTGCCAGCAGCTTAGAAAGCGGCAGGGAAGGAGGCTCCTACAATGAGCAGTTCTTC. As protein: CASSLESGREGGSYNEQFF.

This chain links TRBV5-1 with TRBJ1-5; no clear D gene. The CDR3 is 14 amino acids. Trimming removed 0 bases at V and 3 bases at J, with 7 bases between. Germline V lookup: CDR1 SGHRS, CDR2 YFSETQ. The CDR3 nucleotides read TGCGCCAGCAGCTTGGGAGGTCCCAATCAGCCCCAGCATTTT. The encoded protein is CASSLGGPNQPQHF.

The rearrangement uses TRBV10-2 and TRBJ1-1, with unresolved D. Trimming removed 10 bases at V and 0 bases at J, with 12 bases between. Germline-derived CDR1 and CDR2 are WSHSY and SAAADI. CDR3 size: 13 residues. CDR3 region: CATAADMNTEAFF. In nucleotides, the CDR3 is TGCGCCACCGCAGCCGACATGAACACTGAAGCTTTCTTT.